The 2 T cell receptor beta chains given below trace back to one sample, sequenced in a study of shared clonotypes between healthy human individuals. Sequenced by immunoSEQ multiplex PCR; TCRdb stores in-frame clones only, minus some. In the table there are 300,000 to 400,000 clones, 73% of which are singletons. Input material: memory CD4+ T cells sorted from blood. Subset: CD45RA-negative fraction. These receptors originate from a man aged 25-45 years in good health.

This rearrangement joins TRBV5-6 to TRBJ2-1; the D gene is possibly TRBD2 (6 bases). The CDR3 consists of 15 residues. The V gene lost 0 bases and the J gene lost 2 bases, with 9 bases spanning the gap. Germline CDR1 SGHDT, CDR2 YYEEEE. This chain's CDR3 is CASSLVSGTYNEQFF. CDR3 sequence (DNA): TGTGCCAGCAGCTTGGTTAGCGGAACCTACAATGAGCAGTTCTTC. The whole variable domain, filled in from reference TRBV5-6 and TRBJ2-1, reads DAGVTQSPTHLIKTRGQQVTLRCSPKSGHDTVSWYQQALGQGPQFIFQYYEEEERQRGNFPDRFSGHQFPNYSSELNVNALLLGDSALYLCASSLVSGTYNEQFFGPGTRLTVL.

The chain recombines TRBV28 with TRBJ1-4; D not resolved. CDR3 length: 16 residues. Germline V gives CDR1 MDHEN, CDR2 SYDVKM. V was pared by 3 bases and J by 8 bases, with 19 bases between. The CDR3, as DNA: TGTGCCAGCAGTTTCGCGGGGAGAAGGAACGGAGAAAAACTGTTTTTT. Protein: CASSFAGRRNGEKLFF.